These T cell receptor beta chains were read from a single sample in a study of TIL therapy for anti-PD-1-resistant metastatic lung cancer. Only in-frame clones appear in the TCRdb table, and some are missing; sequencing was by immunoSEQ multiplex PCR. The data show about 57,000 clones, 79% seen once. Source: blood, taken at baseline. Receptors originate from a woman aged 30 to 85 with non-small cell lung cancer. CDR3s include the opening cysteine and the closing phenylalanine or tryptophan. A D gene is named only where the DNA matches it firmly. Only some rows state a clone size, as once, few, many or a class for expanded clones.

cdr3_aa: CSGLAGLAGGNEQFF
cdr3_nt: TGCAGCGGGCTTGCCGGACTAGCGGGAGGCAATGAGCAGTTCTTC
v_call: TRBV29-1
j_call: TRBJ2-1
clone_size: few
d_call: TRBD2

cdr3_aa: CASSAGYSPLHF
cdr3_nt: TGTGCCAGCAGTGCTGGCTACTCACCCCTCCACTTT
v_call: TRBV2
j_call: TRBJ1-6
clone_size: -
d_call: -

cdr3_aa: CASSLGGTSGSGANVLTF
cdr3_nt: TGTGCCAGCAGCTTGGGTGGGACTAGCGGCTCTGGGGCCAACGTCCTGACTTTC
v_call: TRBV5-4
j_call: TRBJ2-6
clone_size: -
d_call: TRBD2

cdr3_aa: CASSVIVGAGYNEQFF
cdr3_nt: TGTGCCAGCAGCGTAATTGTGGGAGCGGGCTACAATGAGCAGTTCTTC
v_call: TRBV9
j_call: TRBJ2-1
clone_size: -
d_call: -

cdr3_aa: CASSSPRQGAGTEAFF
cdr3_nt: TGTGCCAGCAGTTCCCCACGACAGGGGGCCGGCACTGAAGCTTTCTTT
v_call: TRBV6-5
j_call: TRBJ1-1
clone_size: -
d_call: TRBD1

cdr3_aa: CASSRPNVEQGGQYF
cdr3_nt: TGTGCCAGCAGTCGACCAAACGTAGAACAGGGAGGGCAGTACTTC
v_call: TRBV28
j_call: TRBJ2-7
clone_size: -
d_call: -

cdr3_aa: CASSERMSGTDQGYTF
cdr3_nt: TGTGCCAGCAGTGAGAGAATGTCCGGGACAGATCAGGGCTACACCTTC
v_call: TRBV6-1
j_call: TRBJ1-2
clone_size: -
d_call: TRBD1

cdr3_aa: CSGQGINEKLFF
cdr3_nt: TGCAGCGGACAGGGGATTAATGAAAAACTGTTTTTT
v_call: TRBV29-1
j_call: TRBJ1-4
clone_size: -
d_call: TRBD1

cdr3_aa: CASTPGGIFPYGYTF
cdr3_nt: TGTGCCAGCACCCCTGGGGGAATATTTCCCTATGGCTACACCTTC
v_call: TRBV5-4
j_call: TRBJ1-2
clone_size: -
d_call: -

cdr3_aa: CASSRTGEMNTEAFF
cdr3_nt: TGCGCCAGCAGCCGGACAGGAGAAATGAACACTGAAGCTTTCTTT
v_call: TRBV5-1
j_call: TRBJ1-1
clone_size: -
d_call: TRBD1

cdr3_aa: CASTSGRQPQHF
cdr3_nt: TGTGCCAGCACCTCAGGGAGGCAGCCCCAGCATTTT
v_call: TRBV2
j_call: TRBJ1-5
clone_size: few
d_call: -

cdr3_aa: CASSLRTRLVDTGELFF
cdr3_nt: TGTGCCAGCAGCTTAAGGACTCGACTAGTAGACACCGGGGAGCTGTTTTTT
v_call: TRBV7-8
j_call: TRBJ2-2
clone_size: -
d_call: -

cdr3_aa: CASSLARGNEQFF
cdr3_nt: TGTGCCAGCAGCTTGGCACGGGGTAATGAGCAGTTCTTC
v_call: TRBV5-4
j_call: TRBJ2-1
clone_size: -
d_call: -

cdr3_aa: CASSLLAGIEEQFF
cdr3_nt: TGCGCCAGCAGCTTATTAGCGGGGATTGAAGAGCAGTTCTTC
v_call: TRBV5-1
j_call: TRBJ2-1
clone_size: -
d_call: TRBD2

cdr3_aa: CASSLPSDSTLGDTQYF
cdr3_nt: TGTGCCAGCAGCCTACCCTCCGACAGCACCTTGGGAGATACGCAGTATTTT
v_call: TRBV9
j_call: TRBJ2-3
clone_size: -
d_call: -

cdr3_aa: CASSPDRGTGNTIYF
cdr3_nt: TGTGCCAGCAGCCCCGACAGGGGAACTGGAAACACCATATATTTT
v_call: TRBV7-7
j_call: TRBJ1-3
clone_size: -
d_call: TRBD1

cdr3_aa: CAWSTGHGYTF
cdr3_nt: TGTGCCTGGAGCACTGGGCATGGCTACACCTTC
v_call: TRBV30
j_call: TRBJ1-2
clone_size: -
d_call: -

cdr3_aa: CASSYRTASSYNEQFF
cdr3_nt: TGTGCCAGCAGCTACCGGACAGCGAGCTCTTACAATGAGCAGTTCTTC
v_call: TRBV13
j_call: TRBJ2-1
clone_size: -
d_call: -

cdr3_aa: CSVDKPTGAAEAFF
cdr3_nt: TGCAGCGTTGACAAGCCGACAGGGGCGGCTGAAGCTTTCTTT
v_call: TRBV29-1
j_call: TRBJ1-1
clone_size: -
d_call: TRBD1

cdr3_aa: CASSSDNEQFF
cdr3_nt: TGTGCCAGCAGCAGTGACAATGAGCAGTTCTTC
v_call: TRBV11-3
j_call: TRBJ2-1
clone_size: -
d_call: -

cdr3_aa: CASRPGLAEFTGELFF
cdr3_nt: TGCGCCAGCAGGCCCGGGCTAGCGGAGTTCACCGGGGAGCTGTTTTTT
v_call: TRBV4-1
j_call: TRBJ2-2
clone_size: -
d_call: TRBD2

cdr3_aa: CASSRGGGNMNTEAFF
cdr3_nt: TGTGCCAGCAGCCGGGGGGGTGGCAACATGAACACTGAAGCTTTCTTT
v_call: TRBV11-2
j_call: TRBJ1-1
clone_size: -
d_call: -

cdr3_aa: CASRPGTANTGELFF
cdr3_nt: TGTGCCAGTAGGCCCGGGACAGCGAACACCGGGGAGCTGTTTTTT
v_call: TRBV19
j_call: TRBJ2-2
clone_size: -
d_call: TRBD1

cdr3_aa: CASSPKVLEGTEAFF
cdr3_nt: TGTGCCAGCTCACCAAAGGTCCTGGAGGGCACTGAAGCTTTCTTT
v_call: TRBV18
j_call: TRBJ1-1
clone_size: -
d_call: -

cdr3_aa: CASRIQVTSYNEQFF
cdr3_nt: TGCGCCAGCAGGATCCAGGTGACCTCCTACAATGAGCAGTTCTTC
v_call: TRBV5-1
j_call: TRBJ2-1
clone_size: -
d_call: -

cdr3_aa: CASSHRLGGDTGELFF
cdr3_nt: TGCGCCAGCAGCCATAGGCTTGGGGGCGACACCGGGGAGCTGTTTTTT
v_call: TRBV5-1
j_call: TRBJ2-2
clone_size: -
d_call: -

cdr3_aa: CSARRGYGYTF
cdr3_nt: TGCAGTGCTAGACGAGGGTATGGCTACACCTTC
v_call: TRBV20-1
j_call: TRBJ1-2
clone_size: -
d_call: -

cdr3_aa: CASSPPPQGHQPQHF
cdr3_nt: TGTGCCAGCAGCCCCCCTCCACAGGGCCACCAGCCCCAGCATTTT
v_call: TRBV6-6
j_call: TRBJ1-5
clone_size: -
d_call: -

cdr3_aa: CAISIQGGFIHTEAFF
cdr3_nt: TGTGCCATCAGTATACAGGGAGGGTTCATCCACACTGAAGCTTTCTTT
v_call: TRBV10-3
j_call: TRBJ1-1
clone_size: -
d_call: -

cdr3_aa: CASRTSGRGTDTQYF
cdr3_nt: TGTGCCAGCAGGACTAGCGGGAGGGGCACAGATACGCAGTATTTT
v_call: TRBV2
j_call: TRBJ2-3
clone_size: -
d_call: TRBD2

cdr3_aa: CASSVSQTSGKGNEQFF
cdr3_nt: TGTGCCAGCAGCGTAAGTCAAACTAGCGGAAAAGGCAATGAGCAGTTCTTC
v_call: TRBV9
j_call: TRBJ2-1
clone_size: -
d_call: TRBD2

cdr3_aa: CASRTRQGLEAFF
cdr3_nt: TGTGCCAGTAGGACACGACAGGGCCTAGAAGCTTTCTTT
v_call: TRBV19
j_call: TRBJ1-1
clone_size: -
d_call: TRBD1

cdr3_aa: CASSQGYSGTGDTQYF
cdr3_nt: TGCGCCAGCAGCCAAGGGTATAGCGGGACGGGAGATACGCAGTATTTT
v_call: TRBV4-1
j_call: TRBJ2-3
clone_size: -
d_call: TRBD2

cdr3_aa: CASRFDRGATDTQYF
cdr3_nt: TGCGCCAGCAGATTCGACAGGGGCGCCACAGATACGCAGTATTTT
v_call: TRBV5-1
j_call: TRBJ2-3
clone_size: -
d_call: TRBD1

cdr3_aa: CASREGTSGYEQYF
cdr3_nt: TGTGCCAGCAGGGAAGGGACTAGCGGCTACGAGCAGTACTTC
v_call: TRBV6-5
j_call: TRBJ2-7
clone_size: -
d_call: TRBD2

cdr3_aa: CASSPKSGATNEKLFF
cdr3_nt: TGTGCCAGCAGCCCAAAGTCAGGGGCCACTAATGAAAAACTGTTTTTT
v_call: TRBV7-8
j_call: TRBJ1-4
clone_size: few
d_call: -

cdr3_aa: CASSRSDGGIEAFF
cdr3_nt: TGTGCCAGCTCACGATCGGATGGGGGGATTGAAGCTTTCTTT
v_call: TRBV18
j_call: TRBJ1-1
clone_size: -
d_call: -

cdr3_aa: CASSLADLREQFF
cdr3_nt: TGTGCCAGCAGCTTGGCCGACCTACGTGAGCAGTTCTTC
v_call: TRBV5-6
j_call: TRBJ2-1
clone_size: -
d_call: -

cdr3_aa: CASSLKGDTEAFF
cdr3_nt: TGTGCCAGCAGCTTAAAGGGAGACACTGAAGCTTTCTTT
v_call: TRBV7-8
j_call: TRBJ1-1
clone_size: -
d_call: -

cdr3_aa: CSVDPSSYGYTF
cdr3_nt: TGCAGCGTTGACCCCTCGAGCTATGGCTACACCTTC
v_call: TRBV29-1
j_call: TRBJ1-2
clone_size: -
d_call: -

cdr3_aa: CASSLGPGKPTPGANVLTF
cdr3_nt: TGTGCCAGCAGCTTAGGACCCGGGAAACCAACTCCTGGGGCCAACGTCCTGACTTTC
v_call: TRBV7-2
j_call: TRBJ2-6
clone_size: -
d_call: -

cdr3_aa: CASSPPRTASTDTQYF
cdr3_nt: TGTGCCAGCTCACCACCGCGGACAGCCAGCACAGATACGCAGTATTTT
v_call: TRBV18
j_call: TRBJ2-3
clone_size: -
d_call: -

cdr3_aa: CASSPDEGTSNTQYF
cdr3_nt: TGTGCCAGCTCACCAGACGAAGGGACTAGCAATACGCAGTATTTT
v_call: TRBV18
j_call: TRBJ2-3
clone_size: -
d_call: TRBD2

cdr3_aa: CASSPGLAGVVSRGDTQYF
cdr3_nt: TGTGCCAGCAGCCCGGGACTAGCGGGAGTTGTGAGTCGTGGAGATACGCAGTATTTT
v_call: TRBV9
j_call: TRBJ2-3
clone_size: -
d_call: TRBD2

cdr3_aa: CASSSSGGIRTQYF
cdr3_nt: TGTGCCAGCAGTTCTAGCGGGGGGATTCGTACGCAGTATTTT
v_call: TRBV6-1
j_call: TRBJ2-3
clone_size: -
d_call: TRBD2

cdr3_aa: CASSSLAVAGVPGELFF
cdr3_nt: TGTGCCAGCAGCTCTCTCGCAGTAGCGGGAGTCCCCGGGGAGCTGTTTTTT
v_call: TRBV7-3
j_call: TRBJ2-2
clone_size: -
d_call: TRBD2

cdr3_aa: CASSFWGASFQTETQYF
cdr3_nt: TGTGCCAGCAGCTTTTGGGGCGCTAGCTTCCAAACTGAGACCCAGTACTTC
v_call: TRBV11-2
j_call: TRBJ2-5
clone_size: -
d_call: -

cdr3_aa: CASSRRQVGQETQYF
cdr3_nt: TGCGCCAGCAGCAGAAGACAGGTGGGTCAAGAGACCCAGTACTTC
v_call: TRBV5-1
j_call: TRBJ2-5
clone_size: -
d_call: -

cdr3_aa: CASSPGGSTETFF
cdr3_nt: TGTGCCAGCAGCCCCGGGGGTAGCACTGAAACTTTCTTT
v_call: TRBV6-5
j_call: TRBJ1-1
clone_size: -
d_call: -